Listed here are 20 T cell receptor beta chains from one sample, sequenced in a study of T cells in Graves' hyperthyroidism and ophthalmopathy. RNA transcripts provided the source from which TCR beta CDR3 regions were amplified. Using the HTBI primer set, a first-round RT-PCR was run on the TCR CDR3. TCRdb re-called the multiplex PCR reads through MiXCR, storing one row per CDR3 protein. The sample shows more than 450,000 distinct CDR3 sequences, about 15% of them seen only once. The sequenced sample consisted of blood. These receptors were collected from a woman aged 40 to 50 with Graves' hyperthyroidism.

This clonotype has at least ten counts. The chain uses TRBV12-3 or TRBV12-4 and TRBJ2-1, with TRBD2 matching 12 bases. The CDR3 sequence is 16 residues long. Trimming at V came to 4 bases and at J to 8 bases, leaving 9 bases not matched to a gene. CDR3 region: CASSSPTSGRIHEQFF. The CDR3 DNA is TGTGCCAGCAGTTCCCCCACTAGCGGGAGGATCCATGAGCAGTTCTTC.

This clonotype showed up just a few times. A much larger clonotype is one base distant, so this may be a read error. The chain carries TRBV24-1 and TRBJ2-7, with 11 positions matching TRBD2. The germline V gene has CDR1 KGHDR and CDR2 SFDVKD. The CDR3 contains 20 residues. Trimming at V came to 4 bases and at J to 5 bases, leaving 21 bases not matched to a gene. CDR3 loop: CATSEGRTVASSGRNDEQYF. The CDR3 nucleotides read TGTGCCACCAGTGAGGGAAGGACGGTAGCCTCTAGCGGGAGGAACGACGAGCAGTACTTC.

V usage is TRBV7-3 and J usage is TRBJ2-3, with no clear D. Germline assignment: CDR1 SGHTA and CDR2 FQGTGA. This CDR3 has 14 amino acids. V lost 5 bases to trimming and J lost 9 bases, with 18 bases between them. The CDR3 sequence: CASSQTRNEGTQYF. As DNA, the CDR3 is TGTGCCAGCAGCCAGACAAGGAATGAAGGCACGCAGTATTTT.

This clonotype appeared many times. This rearrangement joins TRBV5-5 to TRBJ2-3; D call uncertain. CDR3 length: 14 amino acids. With 0 bases removed from V and 4 bases from J, the gap between germline ends came to 9 bases. CDR1 and CDR2 (germline): SGHKS, YYEKEE (reference sequence). CDR3 amino acids: CASSLDFRADTQYF. The CDR3 DNA reads as TGTGCCAGCAGCTTGGATTTCCGTGCAGATACGCAGTATTTT.

This clonotype has a count of ten or more. The V gene is TRBV18, the J gene TRBJ2-1, with D tentatively TRBD1 (6 bases). This CDR3 is 12 amino acids long. V was pared by 6 bases and J by 7 bases, with 10 bases between. The germline gives CDR1 KGHSH, CDR2 LQKENI. The CDR3 DNA reads as TGTGCCAGCTCCCCTGGACAGAATGAGCAGTTCTTC. This gives the protein CASSPGQNEQFF.

This clonotype showed up many times. V usage is TRBV27 and J usage is TRBJ2-4; D possibly corresponds to TRBD1 (5 bases). Trimming cost V 5 bases and J 0 bases, with 26 bases left between them. This CDR3 region has 20 residues. Germline V gives CDR1 MNHEY, CDR2 SMNVEV (reference sequence). CDR3 coding DNA: TGTGCCAGCAGTGGTGACAGACCAGTCCCCCCCCTCCTAGCCAAAAACATTCAGTACTTC. It specifies CASSGDRPVPPLLAKNIQYF.

This clonotype appeared a few times. CDR3 coding DNA: TGCAGCGTTACCGAAACCCGCCTGGGTTACGAGCAGTACTTC. This gives the protein CSVTETRLGYEQYF. The chain has TRBV29-1 and TRBJ2-7; D unresolved. Trimming took off 5 bases at V and 4 bases at J, with 18 bases between the two ends. This CDR3 is 14 amino acids long. CDR1 and CDR2 (germline): SQVTM, ANQGSEA.

The CDR3 loop is CASSEGQGSSYEQYF. The CDR3 DNA reads as TGTGCCAGCAGTGAAGGACAGGGTAGCTCCTACGAGCAGTACTTC. This rearrangement joins TRBV6-1 to TRBJ2-7; TRBD1 matches 7 bases. CDR1 is MNHNS, CDR2 SASEGT, per germline. With 1 base clipped from V and 0 bases from J, the junction kept 3 bases outside the gene matches. The CDR3 has 15 amino acids.

This clonotype came up a few times. The rearrangement uses TRBV20-1 and TRBJ1-5; D unresolved. CDR1 DFQATT and CDR2 SNEGSKA come from the germline V gene (reference sequence). V was shortened by 3 bases and J by 4 bases, with 16 bases between the two germline ends. The CDR3 spans 15 residues. CDR3 nucleotide sequence: TGCAGTGCTAGGGACCGAATGGTACCGAATCAGCCCCAGCATTTT. It encodes CSARDRMVPNQPQHF.

This clonotype was seen ten or more times. This chain links TRBV28 with TRBJ2-1; TRBD1 might be the D (6 bases). Trimming stripped 3 bases from V and 0 bases from J, with 12 bases between. This CDR3 is 16 amino acids long. Germline CDR1 reads MDHEN; CDR2 reads SYDVKM. The CDR3 sequence is CASSFRQDRSYNEQFF. The CDR3 DNA follows: TGTGCCAGCAGTTTTAGACAGGACCGCTCCTACAATGAGCAGTTCTTC.

V gene TRBV19 combines with J gene TRBJ2-2; weak D call: TRBD1 (6 bases). Germline CDR1 reads LNHDA; CDR2 reads SQIVND (reference sequence). The CDR3 has 16 amino acids. The germline V and J ends were trimmed by 6 bases and 4 bases, with 18 bases remaining between them. The CDR3: CASRPTGTIGTGELFF. Here the CDR3 DNA reads TGTGCCAGTAGACCGACCGGGACAATCGGCACCGGGGAGCTGTTTTTT.

The rearrangement links TRBV9 to TRBJ2-5; D gene uncertain. The CDR3 covers 13 residues. V was cut by 3 bases and J by 6 bases, with 12 bases left in between. Germline V gene sequence: CDR1 SGDLS, CDR2 YYNGEE. CDR3 DNA sequence: TGTGCCAGCAGCGCCGGTGTGACTCAGACCCAGTACTTC. Residues: CASSAGVTQTQYF. Supplemented by reference TRBV9 and TRBJ2-5, the full variable domain reads DSGVTQTPKHLITATGQRVTLRCSPRSGDLSVYWYQQSLDQGLQFLIQYYNGEERAKGNILERFSAQQFPDLHSELNLSSLELGDSALYFCASSAGVTQTQYFGPGTRLLVL.

In this sample, this clonotype turned up a few times. The V and J genes are TRBV2 and TRBJ2-3, with 13 bases fitting TRBD2. Germline lookup yields CDR1 SNHLY and CDR2 FYNNEI. V was clipped by 8 bases and J by 0 bases; unmatched bases: 11. CDR3 length equals 18 residues. For the CDR3, the DNA is TGTGCCAGCCTCCTGAGACTAGCGGGAGGCCCTAGCACAGATACGCAGTATTTT. Protein sequence: CASLLRLAGGPSTDTQYF.

CDR3: CASSVDPGIGYTF. The DNA for the CDR3 is TGTGCCAGCAGCGTAGATCCCGGGATTGGCTACACCTTC. The chain couples TRBV9 to TRBJ1-2; D not resolved. The CDR3 runs to 13 residues. The V gene lost 0 bases and the J gene lost 7 bases, with 10 bases spanning the gap. Germline V gene data show CDR1 as SGDLS and CDR2 as YYNGEE.

This clonotype has a count of ten or more. The chain recombines TRBV5-1 with TRBJ1-1; no reliable D call. Trimming removed 3 bases at V and 5 bases at J, with 8 bases between. The CDR3 loop spans 12 amino acids. The germline gives CDR1 SGHRS, CDR2 YFSETQ. The CDR3, as DNA: TGCGCCAGCAGCTCTCTTGAAACTGAAGCTTTCTTT. This codes for CASSSLETEAFF.

This chain connects TRBV24-1 to TRBJ2-2; possibly TRBD2 for D (6 bases). The V and J ends lost 5 bases and 1 base respectively, with 10 bases between them. Germline CDR1 reads KGHDR; CDR2 reads SFDVKD. The CDR3 is 15 residues long. The CDR3 region is CATSGGTVNTGELFF. The CDR3 DNA reads TGTGCCACCAGTGGCGGGACGGTGAACACCGGGGAGCTGTTTTTT.

This clonotype was seen repeatedly, ten times or more. The J gene is TRBJ2-3, the V gene TRBV18; D gene unclear. The germline CDR1 and CDR2 sequences are KGHSH and LQKENI. The CDR3 is 15 amino acids. V lost 0 bases and J lost 0, with 7 bases in between. CDR3 amino acids: CASSPPSPSTDTQYF. The CDR3 nucleotides are TGTGCCAGCTCACCACCGTCACCGAGCACAGATACGCAGTATTTT.

This clonotype was recorded many times. This chain uses TRBV7-8 with TRBJ2-7; D ambiguous. The V end was cut by 5 bases, the J end by 1 base, with 18 bases between. The germline V gene encodes CDR1 SGHVS and CDR2 FQNEAQ. The CDR3 has 16 amino acids. In DNA, the CDR3 is TGTGCCAGCAGCCCACACTCGAAGGTAGTTTCCTACGAGCAGTACTTC. Its protein is CASSPHSKVVSYEQYF.

This clonotype was counted ten times or more. The chain recombines TRBV7-3 with TRBJ1-1, with a tentative D call TRBD1 (5 bases). Germline V gene lookup returns CDR1 SGHTA and CDR2 FQGTGA. V lost 2 bases and J lost 4, with 11 bases in between. The CDR3 is 14 residues long. Here the CDR3 reads CASSLGGSGTEAFF. The CDR3 DNA reads as TGTGCCAGCAGCTTAGGGGGTAGTGGCACTGAAGCTTTCTTT.

V and J are TRBV6-2 or TRBV6-3 and TRBJ2-1, with no clear D. Germline CDR1 and CDR2: MNHEY and SVGEGT. Trimming stripped 5 bases from V and 2 bases from J, with 19 bases between. This CDR3 comprises 17 residues. The DNA for the CDR3 is TGTGCCAGCAGTACTCCCTCTCGCTATTTTACCTACAATGAGCAGTTCTTC. Translated: CASSTPSRYFTYNEQFF.